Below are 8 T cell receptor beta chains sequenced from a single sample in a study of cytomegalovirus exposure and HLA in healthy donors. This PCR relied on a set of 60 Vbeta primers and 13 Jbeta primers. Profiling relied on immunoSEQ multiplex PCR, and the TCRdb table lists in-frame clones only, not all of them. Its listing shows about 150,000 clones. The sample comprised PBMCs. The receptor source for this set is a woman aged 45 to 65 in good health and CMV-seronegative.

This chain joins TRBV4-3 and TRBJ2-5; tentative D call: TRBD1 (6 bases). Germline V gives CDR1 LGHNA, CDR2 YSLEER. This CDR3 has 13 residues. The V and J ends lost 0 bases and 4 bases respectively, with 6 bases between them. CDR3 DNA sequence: TGCGCCAGCAGCCAAGACAGGGGAGAGACCCAGTACTTC. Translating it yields CASSQDRGETQYF.

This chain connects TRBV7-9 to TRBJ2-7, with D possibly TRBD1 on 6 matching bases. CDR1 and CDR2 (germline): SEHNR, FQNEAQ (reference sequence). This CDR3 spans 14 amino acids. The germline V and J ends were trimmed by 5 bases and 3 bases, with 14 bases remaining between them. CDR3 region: CASSRTTGNYEQYF. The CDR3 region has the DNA TGTGCCAGCAGCCGTACTACAGGGAACTACGAGCAGTACTTC.

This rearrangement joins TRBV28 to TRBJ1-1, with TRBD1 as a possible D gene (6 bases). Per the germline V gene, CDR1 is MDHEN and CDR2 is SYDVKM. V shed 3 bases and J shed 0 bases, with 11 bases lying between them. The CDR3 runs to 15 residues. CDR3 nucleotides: TGTGCCAGCAGTTTTCGACAGGACTTGAACACTGAAGCTTTCTTT. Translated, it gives CASSFRQDLNTEAFF.

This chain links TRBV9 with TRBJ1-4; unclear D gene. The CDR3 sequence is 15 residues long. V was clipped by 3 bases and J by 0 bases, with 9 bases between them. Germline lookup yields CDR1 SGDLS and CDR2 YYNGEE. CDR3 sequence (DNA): TGTGCCAGCAGCGCCCTGCAGACAACTAATGAAAAACTGTTTTTT. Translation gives CASSALQTTNEKLFF.

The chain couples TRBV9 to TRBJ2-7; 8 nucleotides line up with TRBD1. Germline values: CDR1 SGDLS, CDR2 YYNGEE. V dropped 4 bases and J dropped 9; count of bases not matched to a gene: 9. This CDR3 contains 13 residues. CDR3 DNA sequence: TGTGCCAGCAGCTTCCAACAGGGGGAGCGGCAGTACTTC. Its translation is CASSFQQGERQYF.

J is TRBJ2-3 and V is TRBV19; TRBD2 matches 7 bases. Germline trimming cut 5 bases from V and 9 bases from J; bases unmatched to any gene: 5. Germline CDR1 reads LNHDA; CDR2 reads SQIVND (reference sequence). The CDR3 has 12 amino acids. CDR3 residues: CASSPGEGTQYF. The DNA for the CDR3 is TGTGCCAGTAGTCCTGGGGAGGGGACGCAGTATTTT.

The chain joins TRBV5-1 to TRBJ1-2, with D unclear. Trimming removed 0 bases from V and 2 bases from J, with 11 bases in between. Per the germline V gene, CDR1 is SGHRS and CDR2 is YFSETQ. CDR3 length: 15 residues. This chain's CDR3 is CASSLGGQANYGYTF. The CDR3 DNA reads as TGCGCCAGCAGCTTGGGAGGGCAGGCAAACTATGGCTACACCTTC.

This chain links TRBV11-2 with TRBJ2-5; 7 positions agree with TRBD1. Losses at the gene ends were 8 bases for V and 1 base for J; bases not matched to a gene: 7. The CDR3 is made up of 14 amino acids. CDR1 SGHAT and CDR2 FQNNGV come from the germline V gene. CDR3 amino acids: CASLGRGIQETQYF. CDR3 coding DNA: TGTGCCAGCTTAGGCAGGGGGATCCAAGAGACCCAGTACTTC.